Reported below is one T cell receptor (beta chain). The antigen is unknown. The data belong to a study of cytomegalovirus exposure and HLA in healthy donors. Overall study findings and caveats: Most TCR sequences showed up rarely, but some public TCRs showed up in many donors. A highly shared variant cluster was judged a likely technical artifact. The study labeled roughly 160 TCR beta chains cytomegalovirus-associated.

The PCR made use of 60 Vbeta and 13 Jbeta primers. Per the study methods: Tens of millions of unique TCR beta chains, around 10 million of them shared, were counted by a later analysis. Method: immunoSEQ multiplex PCR; TCRdb's copy keeps in-frame clones and lacks some. The V and J calls and the clone size are those of that table, but D and trimming were determined from the DNA. The sample yields 110,000 to 150,000 clones, around 75% seen once. The receptor's source is a female donor in good health and CMV-seronegative. Sequenced: PBMCs.

The CDR3 here is CAWRAGRGIDTQYF. CDR3 sequence (DNA): TGTGCCTGGAGAGCGGGACGGGGGATTGATACGCAGTATTTT. The J gene is TRBJ2-3, the V gene TRBV30, with TRBD2 identical over 7 bases. Germline-derived CDR1 and CDR2 are GTSNPN and SVGIG (reference sequence). V lost 3 bases to trimming and J lost 6 bases; unmatched junction nucleotides: 9. The CDR3 has 14 amino acids.